This TCR beta chain derives from a study of T cells in Graves' hyperthyroidism and ophthalmopathy. TCR beta CDR3 regions were amplified from RNA transcripts. During a first-round RT-PCR of the TCR CDR3, the HTBI primer set was used. TCRdb recomputed calls from the multiplex PCR reads with MiXCR, one row per CDR3 protein. Of roughly 740,000 distinct CDR3 sequences in the sample, over 15% were seen once. The sample holds many counts of this clonotype. V lost 3 bases, J lost 12 bases, and 17 bases lay in between. CDR1 is GTSNPN, CDR2 SVGIG, per germline (reference sequence). The CDR3 extends over 12 amino acids.

The receptor was isolated from a man aged 18 to 29 with Graves' hyperthyroidism. Sequenced input: blood. This chain connects TRBV30 to TRBJ1-1, with D maybe TRBD1 (6 bases). CDR3 protein: CAWRRWDTGTFF. The DNA for the CDR3 is TGTGCCTGGAGAAGGTGGGACACGGGAACTTTCTTT.